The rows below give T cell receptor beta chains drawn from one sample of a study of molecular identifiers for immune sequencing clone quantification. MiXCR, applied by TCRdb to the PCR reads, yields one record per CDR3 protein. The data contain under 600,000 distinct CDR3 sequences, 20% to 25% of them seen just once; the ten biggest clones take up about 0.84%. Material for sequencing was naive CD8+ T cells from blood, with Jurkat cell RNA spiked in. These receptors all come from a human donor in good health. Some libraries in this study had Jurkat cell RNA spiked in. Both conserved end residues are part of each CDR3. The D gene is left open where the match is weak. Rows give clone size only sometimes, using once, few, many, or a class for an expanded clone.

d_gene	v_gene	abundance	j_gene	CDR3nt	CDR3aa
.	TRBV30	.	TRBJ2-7	TGTGCCTGGAGTACTTCCGTCGGGACGCTCTCCTACGAGCAGTACTTC	CAWSTSVGTLSYEQYF
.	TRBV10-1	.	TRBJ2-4	TGCACCAGCCCCGTCCCCGACAGCTGCCTAAAACTAATTCAGTACTTC	CTSPVPDSCLKLIQYF
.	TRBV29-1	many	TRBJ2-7	TGCAGCGTTGAGTCCGGTTCCTACGAGCAGTACTTC	CSVESGSYEQYF
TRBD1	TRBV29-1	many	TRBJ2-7	TGCAGCGTCCGGACAGGGTCGACCTACGAGCAGTACTTC	CSVRTGSTYEQYF
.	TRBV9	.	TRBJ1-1	TGTGCCAGCAGCCCCGATGTAGGTATTCAGGGGTTCACTGAAGCTTTCTTT	CASSPDVGIQGFTEAFF
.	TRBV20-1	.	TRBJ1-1	TGCAGTGCTCCTGTCACGACCATTGAAGCTTTCTTT	CSAPVTTIEAFF
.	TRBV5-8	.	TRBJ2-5	TGTGCCAGCCCCGGGTCAAATCCTCAAGAGACCCAGTACTTC	CASPGSNPQETQYF
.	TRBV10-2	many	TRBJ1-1	TGCGCCAGCAGTGAGTCGAGGACCACTGAAGCTTTCTTT	CASSESRTTEAFF
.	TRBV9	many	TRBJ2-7	TGTGCCAGCAGCCCGGCGGTTTCGTTGGTCAACGAGCAGTACTTC	CASSPAVSLVNEQYF
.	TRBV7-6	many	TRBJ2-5	TGTGCCAGCAGCGAAGAGTACGGGACTCAAGAGACCCAGTACTTC	CASSEEYGTQETQYF
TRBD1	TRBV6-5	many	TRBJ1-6	TGTGCCAGCAAACCCGGACAGGGTAGTTCACCCCTCCACTTT	CASKPGQGSSPLHF
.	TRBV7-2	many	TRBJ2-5	TGTGCCAGCAGCTTACGGTTTGGCGTCCAACCCCAAGAGACCCAGTACTTC	CASSLRFGVQPQETQYF
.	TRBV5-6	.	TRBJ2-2	TGTGCCAGCAGCTTGTTGGCGGGGATAAACACCGGGGAGCTGTTTTTT	CASSLLAGINTGELFF
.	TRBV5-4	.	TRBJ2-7	TGTGCCAGCAGCTCGGTGGGTGGATACGAGCAGTACTTC	CASSSVGGYEQYF
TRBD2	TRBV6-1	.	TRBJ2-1	TGTGCCAGCAGTGAGACTAGCGGGCTTAGCTCCTACAATGAGCAGTTCTTC	CASSETSGLSSYNEQFF
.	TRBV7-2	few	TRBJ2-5	TGTGCCAGCAGCTCTTGGACGGATCCACCCCAAGAGACCCAGTACTTC	CASSSWTDPPQETQYF
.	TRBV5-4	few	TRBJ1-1	TGTGCCAGCAGCTGGAACGTCATGAACACTGAAGCTTTCTTT	CASSWNVMNTEAFF
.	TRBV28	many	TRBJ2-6	TGTGCCAGCAGTGGATACTCCCCTCTAGGGTTACTTGACTCTGGGGCCAACGTCCTGACTTTC	CASSGYSPLGLLDSGANVLTF
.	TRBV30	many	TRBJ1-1	TGTGCCTGGAGGTCGGGGTGGGGCACTGAAGCTTTCTTT	CAWRSGWGTEAFF
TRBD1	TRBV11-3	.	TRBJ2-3	TGTGCCAGCAGCCCTTGGACAGGGGACACAGATACGCAGTATTTT	CASSPWTGDTDTQYF
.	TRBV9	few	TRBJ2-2	TGTGCCAGCAGCGTAACAGGAACGAACACCGGGGAGCTGTTTTTT	CASSVTGTNTGELFF
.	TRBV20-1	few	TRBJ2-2	TGCAGTGCTAGAGATATCAGGGGAGGCACCGGGGAGCTGTTTTTT	CSARDIRGGTGELFF
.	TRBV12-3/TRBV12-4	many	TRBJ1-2	TGTGCCAGCAGTTCGACACGTAACTATGGCTACACCTTC	CASSSTRNYGYTF
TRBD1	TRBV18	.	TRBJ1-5	TGTGCCAGCTCGCGGGACAGGGGTTGGAATCAGCCCCAGCATTTT	CASSRDRGWNQPQHF
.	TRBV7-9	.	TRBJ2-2	TGTGCCAGCAGCCTACCGGAGGGGACCGCAGATGGGGCCGGGGAGCTGTTTTTT	CASSLPEGTADGAGELFF
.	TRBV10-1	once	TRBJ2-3	TGCGCCAGCAGTGCGGATCTTAGGGGAGATACGCAGTATTTT	CASSADLRGDTQYF
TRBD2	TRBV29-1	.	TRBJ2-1	TGCAGCGTTCTTAGCGGGAGGGCTGGCAATGAGCAGTTCTTC	CSVLSGRAGNEQFF
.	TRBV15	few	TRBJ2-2	TGTGCCACCAGCAGTGGTGCGACGAACACCGGGGAGCTGTTTTTT	CATSSGATNTGELFF
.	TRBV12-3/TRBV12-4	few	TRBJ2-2	TGTGCCAGCAGTGATGCGTCGTGGGGCGGGGAGCTGTTTTTT	CASSDASWGGELFF
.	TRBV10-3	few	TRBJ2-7	TGTGCCATCAGTGCTCCCTCGACAGGCGCCTACGAGCAGTACTTC	CAISAPSTGAYEQYF
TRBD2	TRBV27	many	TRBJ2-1	TGTGCCAGCAGTTTTGCTAGCGGGGGCTATGAGCAGTTCTTC	CASSFASGGYEQFF
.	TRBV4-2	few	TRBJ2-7	TGTGCCAGCAGCCAGGAAGTAGCAGCCTACGAGCAGTACTTC	CASSQEVAAYEQYF
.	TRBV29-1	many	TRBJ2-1	TGCAGCGTCAGCCCAGTAGGGGACAATGAGCAGTTCTTC	CSVSPVGDNEQFF
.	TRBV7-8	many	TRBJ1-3	TGTGCCAGCAGCTTAACATCTGGAAACACCATATATTTT	CASSLTSGNTIYF
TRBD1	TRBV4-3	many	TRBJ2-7	TGCGCCAGCAGCCAAACCGAGAGGACAGGCTACGAGCAGTACTTC	CASSQTERTGYEQYF
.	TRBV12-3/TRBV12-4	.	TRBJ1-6	TGTGCCAGCAGCCCCACAGGAGGCAATTCACCCCTCCACTTT	CASSPTGGNSPLHF
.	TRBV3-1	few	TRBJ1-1	TGTGCCAGCAGCCATCTCAGGGACGGCACTGAAGCTTTCTTT	CASSHLRDGTEAFF
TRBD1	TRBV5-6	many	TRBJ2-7	TGTGCCAGCAGCGCGGACAGGGGGTACTCCTACGAGCAGTACTTC	CASSADRGYSYEQYF
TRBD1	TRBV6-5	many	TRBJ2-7	TGTGCCAGCAGCCCCGACAGGGGACCCTACGAGCAGTACTTC	CASSPDRGPYEQYF
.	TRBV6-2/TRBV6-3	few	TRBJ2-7	TGTGCCAGCTGGCGAGGGAACCACGAGCAGTACTTC	CASWRGNHEQYF
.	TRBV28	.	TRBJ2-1	TGTGCCAGCAGCCTCCATGGCAATGAGCAGTTCTTC	CASSLHGNEQFF
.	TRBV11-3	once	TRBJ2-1	TGTGCCAGCAGCTTCGGAGGACTGTCCTACAATGAGCAGTTCTTC	CASSFGGLSYNEQFF
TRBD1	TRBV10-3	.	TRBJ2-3	TGTGCCATCAGTAAGACAGGGGATCTCCCAGATACGCAGTATTTT	CAISKTGDLPDTQYF
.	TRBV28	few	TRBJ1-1	TGTGCCAGCAGTTTATCTCCCCAATTAGGGACTGAAGCTTTCTTT	CASSLSPQLGTEAFF
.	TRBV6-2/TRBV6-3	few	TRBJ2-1	TGTGCCAGCAGTTATATCAATGAGCAGTTCTTC	CASSYINEQFF
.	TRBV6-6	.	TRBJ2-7	TGTGCCAGCAGGCCGGGCCAAACCTACGCGCAGTACTTC	CASRPGQTYAQYF
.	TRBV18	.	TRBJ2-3	TGTGCCAGCTCACCTGAGTTCAACGGGGGCAGCCCGCAAAACACAGATACGCAGTATTTT	CASSPEFNGGSPQNTDTQYF
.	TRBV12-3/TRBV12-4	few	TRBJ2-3	TGTGCCAGCACCACATTTCGGGGGACGTCCTCCGGCGCAGATACGCAGTATTTT	CASTTFRGTSSGADTQYF
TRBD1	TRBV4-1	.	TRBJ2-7	TGCGCCAGCAGCCAAGGACAGGGGGCGGCTTACGGCTACGAGCAGTACTTC	CASSQGQGAAYGYEQYF
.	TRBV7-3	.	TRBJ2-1	TGTGCCAGCAGCCTCGGAGGCGGGTTCAATGAGCAGTTCTTC	CASSLGGGFNEQFF